This T cell receptor beta chain is drawn from a study of T cells in Graves' hyperthyroidism and ophthalmopathy. Amplification of TCR beta CDR3 regions used RNA as the template. Primed by the HTBI set, a first-round RT-PCR was run on the TCR CDR3. TCRdb analysed the multiplex PCR reads with MiXCR anew, one entry per CDR3 protein. The sample lists 550,000 to 650,000 distinct CDR3 sequences, 14% occurring once. Germline loops: CDR1 MNHNS, CDR2 SASEGT. The CDR3 length is 15 residues. J was trimmed by 10 bases and V by 6 bases; bases with no gene match: 6. In its sample, this clonotype was seen a few times. Uncontrolled infection, other autoimmune disease, pregnancy or lactation excluded patients. The study based diagnoses on clinical symptoms, serum thyroxine and TRAb, thyroid ultrasound and orbital computed tomography.

The TCR comes from a woman in her forties with Graves' hyperthyroidism. The chain employs TRBV6-1 and TRBJ2-1; 16 bases agree with TRBD2. The specimen was blood. In nucleotides, the CDR3 is TGTGCCAGCAGGAGGGGACTAGCGGGAGGGGAGGAGCAGTTCTTC. This codes for CASRRGLAGGEEQFF.